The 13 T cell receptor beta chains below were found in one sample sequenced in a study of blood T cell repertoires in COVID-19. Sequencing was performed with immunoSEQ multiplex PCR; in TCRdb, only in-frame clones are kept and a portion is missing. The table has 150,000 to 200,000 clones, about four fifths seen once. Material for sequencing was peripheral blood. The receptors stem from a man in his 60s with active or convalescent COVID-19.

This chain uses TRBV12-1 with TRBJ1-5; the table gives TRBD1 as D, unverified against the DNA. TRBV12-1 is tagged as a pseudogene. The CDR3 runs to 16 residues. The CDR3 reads CASIQNVDRTNQPQHF. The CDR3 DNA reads TGTGCCAGCATCCAAAACGTTGACAGGACTAATCAGCCCCAGCATTTT.

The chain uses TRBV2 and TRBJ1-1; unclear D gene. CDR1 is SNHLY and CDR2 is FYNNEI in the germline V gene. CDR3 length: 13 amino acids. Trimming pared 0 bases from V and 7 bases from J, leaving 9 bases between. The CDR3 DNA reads TGTGCCAGCAGTGAAGCGGAAGGAGGTGAAGCTTTCTTT. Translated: CASSEAEGGEAFF.

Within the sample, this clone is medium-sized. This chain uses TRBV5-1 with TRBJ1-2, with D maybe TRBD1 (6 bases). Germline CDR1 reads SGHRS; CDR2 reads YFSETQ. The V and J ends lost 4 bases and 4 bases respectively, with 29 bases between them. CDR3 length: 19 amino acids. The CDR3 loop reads CASSPWVPRTVVGSYGYTF. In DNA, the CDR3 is TGCGCCAGCAGCCCCTGGGTTCCCAGGACAGTAGTGGGGTCCTATGGCTACACCTTC.

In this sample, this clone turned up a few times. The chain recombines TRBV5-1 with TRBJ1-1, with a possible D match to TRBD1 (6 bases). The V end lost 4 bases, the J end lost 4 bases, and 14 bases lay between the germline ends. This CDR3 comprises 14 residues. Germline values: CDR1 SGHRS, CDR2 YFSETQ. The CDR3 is CASSPRPGVTEAFF. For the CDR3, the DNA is TGCGCCAGCAGCCCCCGGCCAGGGGTCACTGAAGCTTTCTTT.

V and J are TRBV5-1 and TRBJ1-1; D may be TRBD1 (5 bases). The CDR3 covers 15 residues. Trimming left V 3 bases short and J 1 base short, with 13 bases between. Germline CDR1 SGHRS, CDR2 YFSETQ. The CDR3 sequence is CASSSQAPGNTEAFF. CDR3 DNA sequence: TGCGCCAGCAGCTCACAGGCCCCTGGGAACACTGAAGCTTTCTTT.

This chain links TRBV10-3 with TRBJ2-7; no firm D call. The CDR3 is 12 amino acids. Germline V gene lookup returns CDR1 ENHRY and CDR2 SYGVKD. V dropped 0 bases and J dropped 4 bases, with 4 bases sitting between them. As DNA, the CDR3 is TGTGCCATCAGTGAGTCGAGGTACGAGCAGTACTTC. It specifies CAISESRYEQYF.

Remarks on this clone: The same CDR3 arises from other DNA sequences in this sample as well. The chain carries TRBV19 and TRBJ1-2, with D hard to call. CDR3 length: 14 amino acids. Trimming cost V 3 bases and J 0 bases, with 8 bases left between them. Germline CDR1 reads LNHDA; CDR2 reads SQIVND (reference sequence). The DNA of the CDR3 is TGTGCCAGTAGTATCCCGGGAGCTAACTATGGCTACACCTTC. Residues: CASSIPGANYGYTF. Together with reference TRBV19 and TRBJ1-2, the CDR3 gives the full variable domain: DGGITQSPKYLFRKEGQNVTLSCEQNLNHDAMYWYRQDPGQGLRLIYYSQIVNDFQKGDIAEGYSVSREKKESFPLTVTSAQKNPTAFYLCASSIPGANYGYTFGSGTRLTVV.

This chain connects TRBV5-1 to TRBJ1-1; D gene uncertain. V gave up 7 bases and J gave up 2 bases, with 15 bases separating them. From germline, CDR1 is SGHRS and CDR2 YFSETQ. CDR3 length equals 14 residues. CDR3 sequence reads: CASRLSAGNTEAFF. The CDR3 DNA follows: TGCGCCAGCCGTCTATCGGCGGGAAACACTGAAGCTTTCTTT.

CDR3 protein: CAIGGTYDTGELFF. CDR3 sequence (DNA): TGTGCCATCGGGGGGACGTACGACACCGGGGAGCTGTTTTTT. This chain links TRBV10-3 with TRBJ2-2, with D possibly TRBD2 on 6 matching bases. Looked up from germline, CDR1 is ENHRY and CDR2 is SYGVKD. CDR3 length: 14 amino acids. V shed 8 bases and J shed 3 bases, with 13 bases lying between them.

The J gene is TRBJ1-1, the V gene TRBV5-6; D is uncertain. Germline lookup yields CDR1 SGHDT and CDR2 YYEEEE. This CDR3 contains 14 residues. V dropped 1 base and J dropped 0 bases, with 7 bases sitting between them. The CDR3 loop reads CASSLPYMNTEAFF. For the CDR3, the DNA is TGTGCCAGCAGCTTGCCATACATGAACACTGAAGCTTTCTTT.

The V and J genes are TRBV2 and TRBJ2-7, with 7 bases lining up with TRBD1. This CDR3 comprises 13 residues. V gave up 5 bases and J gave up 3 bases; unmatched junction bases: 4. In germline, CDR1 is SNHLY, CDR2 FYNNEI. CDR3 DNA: TGTGCCAGCAGTAGACAGGGAGACTACGAGCAGTACTTC. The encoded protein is CASSRQGDYEQYF.

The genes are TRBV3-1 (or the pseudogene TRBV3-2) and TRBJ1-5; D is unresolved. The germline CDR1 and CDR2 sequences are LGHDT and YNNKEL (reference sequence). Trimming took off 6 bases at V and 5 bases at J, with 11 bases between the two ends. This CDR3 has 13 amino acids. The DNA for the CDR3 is TGTGCCAGCAGTTCTCAGATCGATCAGCCCCAGCATTTT. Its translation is CASSSQIDQPQHF.

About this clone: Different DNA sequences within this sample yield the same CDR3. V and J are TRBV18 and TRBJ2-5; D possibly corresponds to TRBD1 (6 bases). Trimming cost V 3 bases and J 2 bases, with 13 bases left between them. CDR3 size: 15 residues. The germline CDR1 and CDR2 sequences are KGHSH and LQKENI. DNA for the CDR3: TGTGCCAGCTCACCTCTCGGACAGAGGCAAGAGACCCAGTACTTC. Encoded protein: CASSPLGQRQETQYF.